Listed below are T cell receptor beta chains from one sample, sequenced in a study of cytomegalovirus exposure and HLA in healthy donors. Sequencing used immunoSEQ multiplex PCR; TCRdb keeps in-frame clones, though not all of them. The sample has approximately 160,000 clones; about 84% are singletons. Sequencing was performed on PBMCs. These receptors were taken from a man aged 45-65 years in good health and CMV-seropositive. Each CDR3 is given with its conserved first and last residue. A D gene is named only where the DNA matches it firmly. Rows may omit the clone size; those that give it use once, few, many or a size class.

j_gene	abundance	d_gene	v_gene	CDR3nt	CDR3aa
TRBJ1-1	-	-	TRBV13	TGTGCCAGCAGACTAAGGACACCATCCACTGAAGCTTTCTTT	CASRLRTPSTEAFF
TRBJ2-7	-	-	TRBV18	TGTGCCAGCTCACCCCACAGCTACGAGCAGTACTTC	CASSPHSYEQYF
TRBJ2-1	few	TRBD1	TRBV6-5	TGTGCCAGCAGCCTGGACAGGGCTACGAGCAATGAGCAGTTCTTC	CASSLDRATSNEQFF
TRBJ1-1	few	-	TRBV10-2	TGCGCCACTCGACAGGAATCCTTATCGAACACTGAAGCTTTCTTT	CATRQESLSNTEAFF
TRBJ1-2	few	-	TRBV21-1	TGTGCCAGCAGCAAAGGGAAAGATCATATCTGGGCCCGCAATGGCTACACCTTC	CASSKGKDHIWARNGYTF
TRBJ2-3	-	TRBD2	TRBV11-2	TGTGCCAGCAGCGCGGGACTAGCGGGAGGGCCTGTCAATTCAGATACGCAGTATTTT	CASSAGLAGGPVNSDTQYF
TRBJ2-7	-	TRBD1	TRBV28	TGTGCCAGCAGTCCGACAGGGGCCGAGCAGTACTTC	CASSPTGAEQYF
TRBJ2-1	-	TRBD2	TRBV7-3	TGTGCCAGCAGAGATAGGACTAGCGGGGGCAATGAGCAGTTCTTC	CASRDRTSGGNEQFF
TRBJ2-7	-	TRBD1	TRBV4-1	TGCGCCAGCAGCGAAGTGTGGGGACAGGGAACCTACGAGCAGTACTTC	CASSEVWGQGTYEQYF
TRBJ2-7	-	TRBD1	TRBV19	TGTGCCCGTAGTCCAGGAGGGCAGGGGGCTTCCTACGAGCAGTACTTC	CARSPGGQGASYEQYF
TRBJ1-2	-	-	TRBV5-1	TGCGCCAGCAGCCCCCTACCAGGGTCCTACTATGGCTACACCTTC	CASSPLPGSYYGYTF
TRBJ2-2	once	-	TRBV2	TGTGCCAGCAGACTGGGGGGGGGCGCCGGGGAACTGTTTTTT	CASRLGGGAGELFF
TRBJ2-1	-	-	TRBV6-5	TGTGCCAGCAGGGCTAGCTCCTACAATGAGCAGTTCTTC	CASRASSYNEQFF
TRBJ2-1	-	TRBD2	TRBV4-2	TGTGCCAGCAGCCAAGATCGGGCTAGCGGGGGGAATGAGCAGTTCTTC	CASSQDRASGGNEQFF
TRBJ2-3	-	-	TRBV4-2	TGTGCCAGCAGCTCCCCGGACAGCCTGGGGGACACAGATACGCAGTATTTT	CASSSPDSLGDTDTQYF
TRBJ2-1	few	-	TRBV7-6	TGTGCCAGCAGCTCAAGAAGCGGGCAAAGCTCCTACAATGAGCAGTTCTTC	CASSSRSGQSSYNEQFF
TRBJ1-3	-	-	TRBV9	TGTGCCAGCAGCGTCGGGAGTAACTCTGGAAACACCATATATTTT	CASSVGSNSGNTIYF
TRBJ1-2	-	-	TRBV9	TGTGCCAGCAGCGTAGAAGAGACGACCCCAGGGGGCTACACCTTC	CASSVEETTPGGYTF
TRBJ1-4	-	-	TRBV5-1	TGCGCCAGCAGCCCGGAGGCGACTAATGAAAAACTGTTTTTT	CASSPEATNEKLFF
TRBJ2-7	-	-	TRBV7-9	TGTGCCAGCAGCTTAGTAGGGGGCTACGAGCAGTACTTC	CASSLVGGYEQYF
TRBJ2-7	-	-	TRBV9	TGTGCCAGCAGCCAGGGGTACGAGCAGTACTTC	CASSQGYEQYF
TRBJ1-2	-	-	TRBV19	TGTGCCACCCGCCTGGACACCTATGGCTACACCTTC	CATRLDTYGYTF
TRBJ2-6	-	TRBD1	TRBV5-6	TGTGCCAGCAGTCTGACAGGGGGATCGGGAGGGGCCAACGTCCTGACTTTC	CASSLTGGSGGANVLTF
TRBJ2-3	-	TRBD2	TRBV25-1	TGTGCCAGCAGCCCGAGAGGGGAGGGAACAGATACGCAGTATTTT	CASSPRGEGTDTQYF
TRBJ1-1	once	TRBD1	TRBV18	TGTGCCAGCTCACCTCTACAGGGGGACACTGAAGCTTTCTTT	CASSPLQGDTEAFF
TRBJ2-7	-	-	TRBV6-4	TGTGCCACCTACAACGGGATCCCTAACTACGAGCAGTACTTC	CATYNGIPNYEQYF
TRBJ1-1	-	TRBD1	TRBV27	TGTGCCAGCAGTTTATCGGGCTTTTCCTTGGGACAGGTAATGAACACTGAAGCTTTCTTT	CASSLSGFSLGQVMNTEAFF
TRBJ1-5	-	-	TRBV4-3	TGCGCCAGCAGCCAAGATCTTGCAGGGGCAAGCAATCAGCCCCAGCATTTT	CASSQDLAGASNQPQHF
TRBJ2-2	-	TRBD1	TRBV6-5	TGTGCCAGCAGTACCTGGGGACAGGGGTCCGGGGAGCTGTTTTTT	CASSTWGQGSGELFF
TRBJ1-2	-	TRBD1	TRBV30	TGTGCCTGGGCACAGGGGGCGGGTGGCTACACCTTC	CAWAQGAGGYTF
TRBJ2-5	-	TRBD2	TRBV27	TGTGCCAGCAGTTTATGGGCTAGCGGGGCTCAAGAGACCCAGTACTTC	CASSLWASGAQETQYF
TRBJ2-3	few	TRBD2	TRBV6-5	TGTGCCAGCAGTTACCAGCTAGCGGGGAGCACAGATACGCAGTATTTT	CASSYQLAGSTDTQYF
TRBJ1-1	-	-	TRBV10-1	TGCGCCAGCAGTGTCAACACGGGCACTGAAGCTTTCTTT	CASSVNTGTEAFF
TRBJ2-5	-	TRBD2	TRBV30	TGTGCCTGGAGGCGGGGGGCGTACCAAGAGACCCAGTACTTC	CAWRRGAYQETQYF